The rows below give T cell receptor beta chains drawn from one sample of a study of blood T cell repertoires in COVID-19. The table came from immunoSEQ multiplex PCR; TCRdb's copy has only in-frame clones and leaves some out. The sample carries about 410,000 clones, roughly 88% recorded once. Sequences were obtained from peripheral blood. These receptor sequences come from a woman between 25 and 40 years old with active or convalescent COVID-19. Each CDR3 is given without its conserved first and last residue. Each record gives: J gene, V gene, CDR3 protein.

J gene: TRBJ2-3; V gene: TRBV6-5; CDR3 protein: ASNTLPGADTQY
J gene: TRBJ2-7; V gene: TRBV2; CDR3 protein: ATRAGGGVYEQY
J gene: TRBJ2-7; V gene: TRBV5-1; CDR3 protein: ASSLVSRGIYEQY
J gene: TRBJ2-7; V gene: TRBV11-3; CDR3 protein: ASSPGTGVLASYEQY
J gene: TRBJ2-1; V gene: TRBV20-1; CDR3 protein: SASASDPYNEQF
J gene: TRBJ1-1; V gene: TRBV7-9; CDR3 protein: ASSQPPGTLYGDTEAF
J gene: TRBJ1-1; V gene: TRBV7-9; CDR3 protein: ASSLNRDRASEAF
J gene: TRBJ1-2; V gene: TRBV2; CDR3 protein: ASSAPPSANYGYT
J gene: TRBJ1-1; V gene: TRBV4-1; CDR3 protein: ASSQDPAGNTEAF
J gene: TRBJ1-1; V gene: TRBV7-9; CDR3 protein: ASSFSGVNTEAF
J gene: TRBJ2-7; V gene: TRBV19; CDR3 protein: ASSIGPDGTGYEQY